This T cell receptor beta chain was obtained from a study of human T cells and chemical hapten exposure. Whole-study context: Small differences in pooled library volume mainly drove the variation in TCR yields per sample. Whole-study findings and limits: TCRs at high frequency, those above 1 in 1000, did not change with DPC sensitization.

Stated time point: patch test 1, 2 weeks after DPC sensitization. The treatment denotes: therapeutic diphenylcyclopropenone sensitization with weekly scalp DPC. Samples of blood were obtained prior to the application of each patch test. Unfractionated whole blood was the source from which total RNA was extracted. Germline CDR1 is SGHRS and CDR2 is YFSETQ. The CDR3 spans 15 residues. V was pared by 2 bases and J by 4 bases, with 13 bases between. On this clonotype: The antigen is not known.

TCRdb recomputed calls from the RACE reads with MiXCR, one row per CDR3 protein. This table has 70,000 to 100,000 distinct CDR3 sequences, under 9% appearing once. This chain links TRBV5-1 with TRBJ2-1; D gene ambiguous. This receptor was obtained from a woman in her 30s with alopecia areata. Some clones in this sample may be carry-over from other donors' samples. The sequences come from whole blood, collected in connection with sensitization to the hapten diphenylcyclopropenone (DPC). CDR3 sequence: CASSLEGQIYNEQFF. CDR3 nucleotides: TGCGCCAGCAGCTTAGAAGGCCAGATATACAATGAGCAGTTCTTC.